The clone carrying this TCR beta chain was seen repeatedly, ten times or more. Its antigen is not known. Prior to thyroid surgery, none of the patients had received any treatment. This sample was included in a study of metastatic and nonmetastatic thyroid tumors. As for the study in general: The comparison covered peripheral blood and tumor or nodule tissue in malignant and benign thyroid patients. The study, taken as a whole, reports: Malignant thyroid tumors reportedly exceeded benign nodules significantly in TCR beta diversity, with the difference appearing in blood and tumor.

Authors' methods: What underpinned the distant-metastasis classifier for papillary thyroid cancer was the set of CDR3 differences across clinicopathological groups. TCRdb re-called the PCR reads through MiXCR. TCRdb, not the original authors, processed these V and J calls. Here the sample spans about 69,000 clones, more than 13% being singletons. The clonotype comes from a male donor with papillary thyroid cancer or a benign thyroid nodule (not recorded which). Some clones in this sample may be carry-over from other donors' samples. Sequencing was done on a sample of blood.

CDR3 residues: CASSLARFRLGNQETQYF. CDR3 DNA sequence: TGTGCCAGCAGTTTAGCGCGTTTTAGGCTTGGGAACCAAGAGACCCAGTACTTC. The chain links TRBV12-3 or TRBV12-4 to TRBJ2-5; D gene uncertain. The CDR3 runs 18 residues. V gave up 0 bases and J gave up 0 bases, with 17 bases separating them.